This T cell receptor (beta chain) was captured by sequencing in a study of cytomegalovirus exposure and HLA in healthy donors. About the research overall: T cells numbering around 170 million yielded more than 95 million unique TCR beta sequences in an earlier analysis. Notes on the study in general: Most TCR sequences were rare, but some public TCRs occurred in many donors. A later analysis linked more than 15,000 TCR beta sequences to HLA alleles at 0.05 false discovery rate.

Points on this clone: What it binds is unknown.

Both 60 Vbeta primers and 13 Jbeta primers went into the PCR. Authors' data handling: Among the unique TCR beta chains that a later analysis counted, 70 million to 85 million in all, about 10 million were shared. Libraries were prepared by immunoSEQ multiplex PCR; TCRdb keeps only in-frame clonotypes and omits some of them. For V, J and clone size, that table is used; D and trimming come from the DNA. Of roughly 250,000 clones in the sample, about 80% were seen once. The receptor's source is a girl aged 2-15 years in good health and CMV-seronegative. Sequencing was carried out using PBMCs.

The CDR3 nucleotides are TGTGCCAGCAGTTTATGGCAGGGGGTTAGCACAGATACGCAGTATTTT. It is translated as CASSLWQGVSTDTQYF. The gene calls are TRBV28 and TRBJ2-3; 7 bases match TRBD1. The V gene's germline CDR1 is MDHEN and CDR2 SYDVKM. The CDR3 sequence is 16 residues long. The ends lost 0 bases at V and 0 bases at J; junction bases unmatched: 3.